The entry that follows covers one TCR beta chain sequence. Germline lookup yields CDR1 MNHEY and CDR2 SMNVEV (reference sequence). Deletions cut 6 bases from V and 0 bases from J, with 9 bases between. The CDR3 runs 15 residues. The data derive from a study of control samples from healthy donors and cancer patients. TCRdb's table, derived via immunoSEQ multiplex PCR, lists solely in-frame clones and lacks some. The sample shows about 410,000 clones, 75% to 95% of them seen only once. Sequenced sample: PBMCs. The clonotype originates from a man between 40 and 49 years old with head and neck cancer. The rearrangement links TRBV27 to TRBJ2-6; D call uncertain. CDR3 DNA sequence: TGTGCCAGCAGGGCGGCAGTCTCTGGGGCCAACGTCCTGACTTTC. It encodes CASRAAVSGANVLTF.